This T cell receptor beta chain is from a study of cytomegalovirus exposure and HLA in healthy donors. Study results and limitations: A later analysis linked a missense variant in DCLRE1C to the trimming of TCR beta V and J genes. Among TCR beta chains, those listed as cytomegalovirus-associated numbered around 180.

This PCR relied on a set of 60 Vbeta primers and 13 Jbeta primers. TCRdb's copy holds only in-frame clones and misses some; the assay was immunoSEQ multiplex PCR. The repertoire holds fewer than 200,000 clones, with 81% as singletons. About this clone: The antigen is undetermined.

This clonotype was sampled from a young woman in good health and CMV-seropositive. What was sequenced was PBMCs.

In DNA form, the CDR3 reads TGCGCCAGCAGTCAATCGGGGGGGGCGGAGGAACGTAATGAAAAACTGTTTTTT. As protein: CASSQSGGAEERNEKLFF. V and J are TRBV23-1 and TRBJ1-4; tentatively, D is TRBD1 (6 bases). TRBV23-1 carries the ORF label, with uncertain function. The length of the CDR3 is 18 residues. The V and J ends lost 0 bases and 4 bases respectively, with 18 bases between them.